A selection of T cell receptor beta chains follows, all from one sample in a study of shared clonotypes between healthy human individuals. The repertoire was sequenced with immunoSEQ multiplex PCR; TCRdb's copy has only in-frame clones and lacks some. The data show about 690,000 clones, about 90% seen once. The specimen sequenced was memory CD8+ T cells from PBMCs. These TCRs come from a man younger than 35 in good health. Some clones in this sample may be carry-over from other donors' samples. The CDR3 runs from the conserved cysteine through the conserved F or W. A D gene is named only where the DNA matches it firmly.

v_call d_call cdr3_aa
TRBV5-6 . CASSPRGNEQYF
TRBV9 TRBD2 CASSVATTSGDTYNEQFF
TRBV6-6 . CASSPDRSSGNTIYF
TRBV6-5 . CASRGTANTGELFF
TRBV7-9 TRBD2 CASSLEGLAGVSSYNEQFF
TRBV7-3 . CASSKGGSSYNEQFF
TRBV5-1 . CASSLVSGDTQYF
TRBV7-9 . CASSMTPSYEQYF
TRBV6-1 . CASSPLNEQYF
TRBV4-1 TRBD2 CASSPRLARETQYF
TRBV27 TRBD2 CASSSQRASGSNEQFF
TRBV10-3 . CAIGQGIGEQFF
TRBV9 . CASSRAAPSYNEQFF
TRBV11-2 TRBD2 CASSLGAGVKYEQYF
TRBV13 TRBD1 CASSLGSGTGDPYEQYF
TRBV7-7 TRBD1 CASSNHRDRGDTGELFF
TRBV7-9 TRBD1 CASSLLGTGDGYTF
TRBV27 TRBD1 CASSSTGGGGEQYF
TRBV5-1 . CASSLFFRSPEQYF
TRBV9 . CASAGAGTPHEQFF
TRBV18 TRBD2 CASSPPGLARYEQYF
TRBV6-1 TRBD1 CASSGPLQGAAEAFF
TRBV15 . CATSRKQGGRETQYF
TRBV30 TRBD1 CAWSSWNPGGVIAIEAFF